The rows below give T cell receptor beta chains drawn from one sample of a study of T cells after yellow fever vaccination. In TCRdb, the 5' RACE reads were re-called with MiXCR into one record per CDR3 protein. The table has about 510,000 distinct CDR3 sequences, roughly 22% seen once. The sample was PBMCs, taken approximately 22 days after the first yellow fever vaccination. Source of these receptors: a man aged 18 to 29 who received the YFV17D yellow fever vaccine. CDR3s leave out the opening cysteine and the closing phenylalanine or tryptophan.

V gene	CDR3 length	J gene	CDR3 protein
TRBV7-7	13	TRBJ2-5	ASRAGLSNSETQY
TRBV24-1	14	TRBJ1-5	ATSDSARGSNQPQH
TRBV7-2	11	TRBJ2-7	ASSRRSSYEQY
TRBV12-3/TRBV12-4	13	TRBJ2-3	ASSRDRTNTDTQY
TRBV7-9	14	TRBJ2-2	ATSWTGVVNTGELF
TRBV24-1	12	TRBJ2-1	ATSDSTRVGEQF
TRBV12-3/TRBV12-4	10	TRBJ1-2	ASSFRGHFYT
TRBV12-3/TRBV12-4	14	TRBJ2-2	ASSYRWGFDAGELF
TRBV20-1	14	TRBJ1-1	SARDLTHALNTEAF
TRBV5-1	15	TRBJ2-3	ASSQPISGGPTDTQY
TRBV6-5	11	TRBJ1-1	ASSYLGQVKAF
TRBV6-1	11	TRBJ1-1	ASTVSGFTEAF
TRBV5-1	14	TRBJ2-7	ASSLASGGISYEQY
TRBV10-3	15	TRBJ2-3	AIRGRLAGAVTDTQY
TRBV20-1	13	TRBJ1-5	SATEHRLESQPQH
TRBV6-1	12	TRBJ1-5	ASSFGLGNQPQH
TRBV19	13	TRBJ1-5	ASSTTGLSNQPQH
TRBV7-9	14	TRBJ1-6	ASSWNLRGDNSPLH
TRBV20-1	11	TRBJ1-1	SARGVGGTEAF
TRBV27	11	TRBJ1-6	ASSHTQDSPLH
TRBV7-9	11	TRBJ1-1	ASSFGGGDEAF
TRBV11-2	16	TRBJ1-4	ASSLTSPGTGGDEKLF
TRBV20-1	13	TRBJ1-5	SALDGQRGHQPQH
TRBV7-9	12	TRBJ2-2	ASSPGVSGGELL
TRBV12-3/TRBV12-4	11	TRBJ1-4	ASSPALGVKLF
TRBV5-1	11	TRBJ2-7	ASRLAVSYEQY
TRBV7-2	13	TRBJ2-3	ASSQLHGGTDTQY
TRBV7-2	11	TRBJ2-1	ASSPQLANEQF
TRBV7-2	13	TRBJ2-1	ASSSRPSSYNEQF
TRBV4-3	13	TRBJ2-1	ASSKRIGSYNEQF
TRBV25-1	12	TRBJ2-7	ASSSPGGWDEQY
TRBV12-3/TRBV12-4	13	TRBJ2-3	ASSLGGASTDTQY
TRBV5-1	14	TRBJ1-6	ASSLAGTQYNSPLH
TRBV5-1	11	TRBJ1-2	ASSSGPMNGYT
TRBV4-1	15	TRBJ2-2	ASSHVPGQGSPGELF
TRBV5-1	13	TRBJ2-2	ASSLVERGTGELF
TRBV10-2	14	TRBJ2-7	ASSESGTSGAYEQY
TRBV28	12	TRBJ2-5	ASSLLGFQETQY
TRBV10-3	12	TRBJ2-7	AISDLQGTSGVY
TRBV20-1	12	TRBJ2-5	STHSLGEGETQY
TRBV20-1	11	TRBJ1-5	SAGNRGEQPQH
TRBV12-3/TRBV12-4	9	TRBJ2-4	GCSTKNIQY
TRBV20-1	11	TRBJ2-3	SATRGRPDTQY
TRBV20-1	13	TRBJ1-2	SASTSTGWNYGYT
TRBV3-1	11	TRBJ2-5	ASSQDGGETQY
TRBV9	11	TRBJ2-7	ASSPLRGAEQY
TRBV3-1	13	TRBJ2-7	ASSQDRSGLYEQY
TRBV5-1	13	TRBJ1-1	ASSLVKGPATEAF
TRBV10-3	14	TRBJ1-1	AISGGGSNMNTEAF
TRBV7-9	13	TRBJ1-4	ASSFGNRGNEKLF